This T cell receptor (beta chain) was sequenced during a study of blood T cell repertoires in COVID-19. About the study: The analysed material was cDNA or gDNA that came from T cells, B-cell-depleted T cells, or PBMCs.

The repertoire was sequenced with immunoSEQ multiplex PCR; TCRdb's copy has only in-frame clones and lacks some. The sample contains roughly 250,000 clones, about four fifths of which appear only once. The germline V gene has CDR1 GTSNPN and CDR2 SVGIG (reference sequence). Trimming shortened V by 2 bases and J by 1 base, and 8 bases separated the two germline ends. The CDR3 has 13 residues. Only a few counts were recorded for this clone. Material: peripheral blood. The sequence was collected from a man in his fifties with active or convalescent COVID-19. The rearrangement links TRBV30 to TRBJ1-1, with D possibly being TRBD1 (6 bases). The CDR3 reads CAWSKQGNTEAFF. Here the CDR3 DNA reads TGTGCCTGGAGTAAACAGGGGAACACTGAAGCTTTCTTT.